This TCR beta chain was observed in a study of regulatory T cells in long-lasting Graves disease. Study at large: Antithyroid drug exposure in newly diagnosed Graves' patients had lasted under 3 months.

This clonotype has only a few counts. Its target is not known. The CDR3 spans 15 residues. CDR1 and CDR2 from the germline V gene are SEHNR and FQNEAQ (reference sequence). Trimming left V 3 bases short and J 7 bases short, with 15 bases between. Arm-PCR with iRepertoire HTBI primers amplified the CDR3 regions for these TCR beta libraries. In TCRdb, the multiplex PCR reads were re-called with MiXCR into one record per CDR3 protein. The sample shows hundreds of thousands of distinct CDR3 sequences, 16% of them seen only once. Study observations and caveats: Persistent Graves' patients showed a TCR diversity that was lower than that of newly diagnosed ones.

The time point was: newly diagnosed GD, antithyroid drugs for less than 3 months. PBMC RNA was the source of the TCR library. This sample was shared with a second study, whose subject was T cells in Graves' hyperthyroidism and ophthalmopathy. That report adds: First-round RT-PCR with HTBI primers amplified the TCR CDR3 region. Ophthalmopathy was distinguished from stable hyperthyroidism by 13 V-J signatures.

This chain links TRBV7-9 with TRBJ1-4; tentatively, D is TRBD1 (6 bases). The receptor comes from a woman aged 35-65 years with Graves disease. Material: peripheral blood mononuclear cells (PBMCs), obtained at new diagnosis, from a patient treated with antithyroid drugs. The CDR3 DNA is TGTGCCAGCAGCTTCAGGGGCCGGAGCCTTGAAAAACTGTTTTTT. Encoded protein: CASSFRGRSLEKLFF.